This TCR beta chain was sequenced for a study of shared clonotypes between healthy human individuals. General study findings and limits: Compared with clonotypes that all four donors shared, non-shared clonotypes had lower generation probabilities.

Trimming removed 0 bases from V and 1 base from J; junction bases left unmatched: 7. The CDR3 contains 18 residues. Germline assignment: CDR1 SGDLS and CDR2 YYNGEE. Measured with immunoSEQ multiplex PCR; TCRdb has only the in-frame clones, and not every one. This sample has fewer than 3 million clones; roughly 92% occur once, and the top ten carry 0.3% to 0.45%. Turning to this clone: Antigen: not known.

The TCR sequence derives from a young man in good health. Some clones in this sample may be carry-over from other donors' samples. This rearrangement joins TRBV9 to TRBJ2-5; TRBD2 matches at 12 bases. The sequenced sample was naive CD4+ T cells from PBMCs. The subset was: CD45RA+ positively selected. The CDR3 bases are TGTGCCAGCAGCGTAGGACTAGCGGGAGCATCCACCCAAGAGACCCAGTACTTC. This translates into CASSVGLAGASTQETQYF. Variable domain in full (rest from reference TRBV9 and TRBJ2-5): DSGVTQTPKHLITATGQRVTLRCSPRSGDLSVYWYQQSLDQGLQFLIQYYNGEERAKGNILERFSAQQFPDLHSELNLSSLELGDSALYFCASSVGLAGASTQETQYFGPGTRLLVL.